This is a list of T cell receptor beta chains from one sample in a study of T cell responses to AZD1222 COVID-19 vaccine. Clones were read by immunoSEQ multiplex PCR, and TCRdb kept only the in-frame ones, dropping some. The table includes 110,000 to 150,000 clones, just over 90% detected once. Sequencing used peripheral blood, obtained on day 0 of AZD1222 vaccination. The source of these receptors is an adult in good health. Both conserved end residues are trimmed from each CDR3.

TRBV18	TRBJ1-2	ASSPPFAGGAFGYT
TRBV28	TRBJ1-2	ASSSGRNYGYT
TRBV4-2	TRBJ2-5	ASSAPGQGLGETQY
TRBV29-1	TRBJ1-2	SVEDRFLANYGYT
TRBV19	TRBJ2-6	ASSRGLPGANVLT
TRBV3-1/TRBV3-2	TRBJ2-1	ASSRLGGGPYNEQF
TRBV29-1	TRBJ2-4	SVRTGGGFGKNIQY
TRBV7-9	TRBJ1-2	ASSSPGEQHYGYT
TRBV2	TRBJ2-1	ASSEFRGTYNEQF
TRBV6-6	TRBJ2-1	ASSYWGPGYNEQF
TRBV10-3	TRBJ2-2	AIRELAGGTGELF